This T cell receptor (beta chain) appears in the sequencing data of a study of patients and donors after allogeneic stem cell transplantation. The CDR3 covers 14 residues. Germline CDR1 DFQATT, CDR2 SNEGSKA (reference sequence). V lost 4 bases to trimming and J lost 2 bases, with 15 bases between them. One entry per CDR3 protein results from TCRdb running MiXCR on the RT-PCR reads. The table includes hundreds of thousands of distinct CDR3 sequences, approximately 16% detected once. The genes are TRBV20-1 and TRBJ2-7; tentative D call: TRBD1 (5 bases). The sample was blood, either unsorted or a sorted T cell fraction (not recorded which). The sequence derives from a human donor who was either an allogeneic HSCT recipient or a stem cell or donor lymphocyte infusion donor (not recorded which). It is not recorded whose cells these are; they may come from a transplant donor. CDR3 loop: CSAMNRLGAYEQYF. CDR3 bases: TGCAGTGCTATGAACAGGTTAGGTGCCTACGAGCAGTACTTC.